This entry lists 11 T cell receptor beta chains sequenced from one sample in a study of blood T cell repertoires in COVID-19. Using immunoSEQ multiplex PCR, the repertoire was profiled, and TCRdb retains in-frame clones only, with some absent. The data hold under 200,000 clones, with around 88% observed a single time. The material sequenced was PBMCs or T cells enriched from blood (not recorded which). These receptors were taken from a man aged 40-55 years with acute COVID-19.

The chain couples TRBV5-1 to TRBJ2-3, with D possibly being TRBD2 (5 bases). V was clipped by 3 bases and J by 12 bases, with 11 bases between them. Germline V gives CDR1 SGHRS, CDR2 YFSETQ. The CDR3 is 11 amino acids. The CDR3 here is CASSSDFYQYF. The DNA for the CDR3 is TGCGCCAGCAGCTCGGACTTTTATCAGTATTTT.

This chain links TRBV6-1 with TRBJ2-7; TRBD2 agrees at 10 bases. The length of the CDR3 is 15 residues. The V gene's germline CDR1 is MNHNS and CDR2 SASEGT. V shed 3 bases and J 3 bases; nucleotides not matched to a gene: 5. The CDR3 loop reads CASSDFGLAVYEQYF. The CDR3 nucleotides read TGTGCCAGCAGTGATTTTGGACTAGCGGTCTACGAGCAGTACTTC.

V gene TRBV9 combines with J gene TRBJ1-1, with D perhaps TRBD1 (6 bases). The V gene lost 0 bases and the J gene lost 1 base, with 7 bases spanning the gap. The CDR3 consists of 14 residues. Germline CDR1 reads SGDLS; CDR2 reads YYNGEE. The CDR3, as DNA: TGTGCCAGCAGCGTAGAGGGACAGAACACTGAAGCTTTCTTT. This codes for CASSVEGQNTEAFF.

This chain connects TRBV19 to TRBJ1-5; 7 bases line up with TRBD1. The CDR3 has 14 amino acids. Germline loops: CDR1 LNHDA, CDR2 SQIVND (reference sequence). The J segment lost 5 bases and the V segment lost 1 base, leaving 2 bases of the junction unmatched. CDR3 nucleotide sequence: TGTGCCAGTAGTATAGCTGGGACAGATCAGCCCCAGCATTTT. Protein product: CASSIAGTDQPQHF. Supplemented by reference TRBV19 and TRBJ1-5, the full variable domain reads DGGITQSPKYLFRKEGQNVTLSCEQNLNHDAMYWYRQDPGQGLRLIYYSQIVNDFQKGDIAEGYSVSREKKESFPLTVTSAQKNPTAFYLCASSIAGTDQPQHFGDGTRLSIL.

This clone has a handful of counts. This chain connects TRBV2 to TRBJ1-4; 9 bases are a match to TRBD1. J gave up 12 bases and V 1 base, and 9 bases lay outside the gene matches. Germline V gene lookup returns CDR1 SNHLY and CDR2 FYNNEI. The length of the CDR3 is 15 residues. CDR3 in amino acids: CASSEEQTGGQELFF. As DNA, the CDR3 is TGTGCCAGCAGTGAAGAACAGACAGGGGGACAGGAACTGTTTTTT.

J is TRBJ1-2 and V is TRBV7-9; no firm D call. CDR1 is SEHNR and CDR2 is FQNEAQ in the germline V gene (reference sequence). The CDR3 has 18 amino acids. The V and J ends lost 1 base and 8 bases respectively, with 26 bases between them. In DNA, the CDR3 is TGTGCCAGCAGCTTAGGGGAGCTCGTTGCCCTAGATTTGGAAGGCTACACCTTC. Translated, it gives CASSLGELVALDLEGYTF. The full variable domain, in which reference TRBV7-9 and TRBJ1-2 provide the parts outside the CDR3, is DTGVSQNPRHKITKRGQNVTFRCDPISEHNRLYWYRQTLGQGPEFLTYFQNEAQLEKSRLLSDRFSAERPKGSFSTLEIQRTEQGDSAMYLCASSLGELVALDLEGYTFGSGTRLTVV.

The chain carries TRBV30 and TRBJ2-7; a weak D match, TRBD1 (5 bases). Germline V gene data show CDR1 as GTSNPN and CDR2 as SVGIG (reference sequence). The CDR3 covers 15 residues. Trimming stripped 0 bases from V and 2 bases from J, with 14 bases between. The CDR3 loop reads CAWSVAWGPAYEQYF. The CDR3 region has the DNA TGTGCCTGGAGTGTTGCTTGGGGCCCAGCCTACGAGCAGTACTTC.

This clone showed up just a few times. The chain carries TRBV29-1 and TRBJ2-7; D uncertain. With 7 bases removed from V and 1 base from J, the gap between germline ends came to 14 bases. CDR3 length: 13 residues. Germline loops: CDR1 SQVTM, CDR2 ANQGSEA. The chain's CDR3 is CSAESDKSYEQYF. The CDR3 DNA follows: TGCAGCGCTGAGAGTGACAAATCCTACGAGCAGTACTTC.

The chain uses TRBV25-1 and TRBJ1-2; tentatively, D is TRBD1 (5 bases). Trimming left V 2 bases short and J 8 bases short, with 9 bases between. This CDR3 spans 12 amino acids. CDR1 and CDR2 from the germline V gene are MGHDK and SYGVNS. The CDR3 nucleotides are TGTGCCAGCAGTGAAGGGACTTTCGGCTACACCTTC. Its protein product is CASSEGTFGYTF.

The rearrangement links TRBV11-3 to TRBJ1-1; D is unresolved. From germline, CDR1 is SGHNT and CDR2 YENEEA. The CDR3 runs to 13 residues. Trimming shortened V by 1 base and J by 7 bases, and 10 bases separated the two germline ends. Here the CDR3 reads CASSLGAGREAFF. CDR3 nucleotide sequence: TGTGCCAGCAGCTTAGGGGCGGGTCGTGAAGCTTTCTTT.

The chain couples TRBV11-1 to TRBJ1-1; 8 nucleotides agree with TRBD1. Trimming took 5 bases from V and 5 from J; bases not matched to a gene: 4. Germline V lookup: CDR1 SGHAT, CDR2 FQDESV (reference sequence). The CDR3 sequence is 13 residues long. The CDR3 region has the DNA TGTGCCAGCAGCCAGGGGGCGATGACTGAAGCTTTCTTT. Protein sequence: CASSQGAMTEAFF.